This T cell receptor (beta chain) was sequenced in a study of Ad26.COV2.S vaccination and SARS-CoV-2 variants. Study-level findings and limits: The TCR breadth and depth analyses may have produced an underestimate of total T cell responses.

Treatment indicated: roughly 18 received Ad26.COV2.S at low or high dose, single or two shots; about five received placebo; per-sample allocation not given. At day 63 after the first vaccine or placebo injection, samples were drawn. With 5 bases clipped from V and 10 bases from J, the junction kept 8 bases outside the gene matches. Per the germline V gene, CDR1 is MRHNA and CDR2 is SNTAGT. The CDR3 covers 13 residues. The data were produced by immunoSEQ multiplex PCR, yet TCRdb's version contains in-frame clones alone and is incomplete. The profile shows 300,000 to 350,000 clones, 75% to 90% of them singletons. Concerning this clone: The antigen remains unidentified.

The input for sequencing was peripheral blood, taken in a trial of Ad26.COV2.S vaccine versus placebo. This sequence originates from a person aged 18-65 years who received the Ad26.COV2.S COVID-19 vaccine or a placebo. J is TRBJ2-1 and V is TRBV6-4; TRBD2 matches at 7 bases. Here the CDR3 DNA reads TGTGCCAGCAGTCCTGAAGGGAGGGGAGAGCAGTTCTTC. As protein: CASSPEGRGEQFF.